This TCR beta chain is drawn from a study of blood T cell repertoires in COVID-19. Looking at the study overall: The analysed material was cDNA or gDNA that came from T cells, B-cell-depleted T cells, or PBMCs.

Looked up from germline, CDR1 is SGDLS and CDR2 is YYNGEE. The CDR3 is 14 residues long. The germline V and J ends were trimmed by 0 bases and 10 bases, with 16 bases remaining between them. Under the authors' procedure: Estimation of nucleated cell counts relied on the amplification of reference gene primers. Using immunoSEQ multiplex PCR, the repertoire was profiled, and TCRdb retains in-frame clones only, with some absent. V and J calls and clone size are as listed in that table; D and trimming were resolved from the DNA. The repertoire has around 150,000 clones, about 86% of them found once; the top ten carry roughly 19%.

The sample was peripheral blood. The V call is TRBV9, the J call TRBJ2-5, with D possibly being TRBD2 (7 bases). The receptor was isolated from an elderly woman with acute or convalescent COVID-19. The CDR3 region is CASSVDGGPLSQYF. In DNA form, the CDR3 reads TGTGCCAGCAGCGTAGACGGGGGGCCCTTGAGCCAGTACTTC.